A selection of T cell receptor beta chains follows, all from one sample in a study of CD8 T cells in Susac syndrome. TCRdb analysed the immunoSEQ multiplex PCR reads with MiXCR anew, one entry per CDR3 protein. The repertoire has about 240,000 distinct CDR3 sequences, almost 97% of them found once; the top ten carry approximately 0.1%. Sequencing was carried out using CD4+ T cells from PBMCs. The origin of the receptors is a human donor with Susac syndrome. CDR3s include the opening cysteine and the closing phenylalanine or tryptophan. D genes are given only for firm matches. Expanded clones are given a class, and other clones once, few, many or no size at all.

>TRBV4-1|.|TRBJ1-2|.
TGCGCCAGCAGAGCGACAGCCTCTTATGGCTACACCTTC
CASRATASYGYTF
>TRBV5-4|.|TRBJ1-2|.
TGTGCCAGCAGCTTATATTCTAACTATGGCTACACCTTC
CASSLYSNYGYTF
>TRBV7-6|.|TRBJ2-7|.
TGTGCCAGCAGCTTCAGGGGTCGAGTCGAGCAGTACTTC
CASSFRGRVEQYF
>TRBV7-2|.|TRBJ2-1|once
TGTGCCAGCAGGTTACCCGGGACTGTCAATGAGCAGTTCTTC
CASRLPGTVNEQFF
>TRBV28|.|TRBJ2-5|.
TGTGCCAGCAGTCAGGGGGGGTCTGAGACCCAGTACTTC
CASSQGGSETQYF
>TRBV12-5|.|TRBJ1-5|.
TGTGCTAGTGGTTTGGTACGGTCCCCCCAGCATTTT
CASGLVRSPQHF
>TRBV10-3|.|TRBJ2-1|.
TGTGCCATGCTGGCAGCGGTGGGGAATGAGCAGTTCTTC
CAMLAAVGNEQFF
>TRBV7-3|.|TRBJ2-1|once
TGTGCCAGCAGCCCCTATCTAAGGGGGAGGGAGATGGACAATGAGCAGTTCTTC
CASSPYLRGREMDNEQFF
>TRBV14|TRBD2|TRBJ2-1|.
TGTGCCAGCAGCCCGCGGGAGGGCCTTTTAGATGAGCAGTTCTTC
CASSPREGLLDEQFF
>TRBV5-1|.|TRBJ2-1|.
TGCGCCAGCAGCTTGGTTCAGGGAAAGTACAATGAGCAGTTCTTC
CASSLVQGKYNEQFF
>TRBV11-2|.|TRBJ2-5|.
TGTGCCAGCAGCTCTCACGGCCAAGAGACCCAGTACTTC
CASSSHGQETQYF
>TRBV24-1|TRBD1|TRBJ2-1|.
TGTGCCACCAGAACCGGGACAGGGGTTAGCAATGAGCAGTTCTTC
CATRTGTGVSNEQFF
>TRBV21-1|.|TRBJ2-3|.
TGTGCCAGCAGCACTACGGACCCAGGGGCGGATACGCAGTATTTT
CASSTTDPGADTQYF
>TRBV9|.|TRBJ2-1|once
TGTGCCAGCAGCCGTTTTTCAAATGAGCAGTTCTTC
CASSRFSNEQFF
>TRBV3-1|TRBD1|TRBJ2-5|.
TGTGCCAGCAGCCGTGCCGGGACAGGGGGAGAGACCCAGTACTTC
CASSRAGTGGETQYF
>TRBV20-1|.|TRBJ2-7|.
TGCAGTGCTAGTGGTCTGGCTAGGGGTATTCAGACCTACGAGCAGTACTTC
CSASGLARGIQTYEQYF
>TRBV7-8|.|TRBJ2-1|once
TGTGCCAGTGAGGTGAGTGGGATGGCTTCCTACAATGAGCAGTTCTTC
CASEVSGMASYNEQFF
>TRBV19|.|TRBJ2-2|.
TGTGCCAGTAGTATGACGGGCCGGGGGCGAGACGGGGAGCTGTTTTTT
CASSMTGRGRDGELFF
>TRBV20-1|.|TRBJ2-3|.
TGCAGTGCTAGTCATAGTAGCGGAGGAGGCACAGATACGCAGTATTTT
CSASHSSGGGTDTQYF
>TRBV15|.|TRBJ2-7|.
TGTGCCACCAGCCGGGGCCACGAGCAGTACTTC
CATSRGHEQYF
>TRBV28|.|TRBJ1-1|.
TGTGCCAGCAGCCACCCTAGGACTGAAGCTTTCTTT
CASSHPRTEAFF
>TRBV30|.|TRBJ1-2|.
TGTGCCTGCTCCCGGGGCTACACCTTC
CACSRGYTF
>TRBV3-1|TRBD1|TRBJ1-2|.
TGTGCCAGCAGCCAACTTGACAGGGGAGACTATGGCTACACCTTC
CASSQLDRGDYGYTF
>TRBV19|.|TRBJ2-4|.
TGTGCCAGTAGTATGAAAGATCTCCAGTACTTC
CASSMKDLQYF
>TRBV6-2/TRBV6-3|TRBD2|TRBJ2-3|.
TGTGCCAGCAGCCTTGGACTAGCGGGACTCACAGATACGCAGTATTTT
CASSLGLAGLTDTQYF
>TRBV7-9|.|TRBJ2-6|.
TGTGCCAGCAGCTTACCCCCGGGTACGGGGGCCAACGTCCTGACTTTC
CASSLPPGTGANVLTF